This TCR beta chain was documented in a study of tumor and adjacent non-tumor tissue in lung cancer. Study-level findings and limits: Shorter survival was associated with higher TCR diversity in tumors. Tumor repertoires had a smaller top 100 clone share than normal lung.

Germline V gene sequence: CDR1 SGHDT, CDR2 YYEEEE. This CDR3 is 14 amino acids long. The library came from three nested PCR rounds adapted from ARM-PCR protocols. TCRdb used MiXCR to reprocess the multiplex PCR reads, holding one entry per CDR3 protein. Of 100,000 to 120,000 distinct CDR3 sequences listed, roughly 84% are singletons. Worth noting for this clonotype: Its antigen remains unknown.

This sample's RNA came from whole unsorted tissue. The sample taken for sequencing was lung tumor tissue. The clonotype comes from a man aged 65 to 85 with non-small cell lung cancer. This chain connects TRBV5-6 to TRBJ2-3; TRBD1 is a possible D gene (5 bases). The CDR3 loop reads CISSYRLAGDTQYF. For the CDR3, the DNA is TGTATCAGCAGTTACAGGCTCGCCGGAGATACGCAGTATTTT. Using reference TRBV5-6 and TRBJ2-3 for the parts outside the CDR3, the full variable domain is DAGVTQSPTHLIKTRGQQVTLRCSPKSGHDTVSWYQQALGQGPQFIFQYYEEEERQRGNFPDRFSGHQFPNYSSELNVNALLLGDSALYLCISSYRLAGDTQYFGPGTRLTVL.